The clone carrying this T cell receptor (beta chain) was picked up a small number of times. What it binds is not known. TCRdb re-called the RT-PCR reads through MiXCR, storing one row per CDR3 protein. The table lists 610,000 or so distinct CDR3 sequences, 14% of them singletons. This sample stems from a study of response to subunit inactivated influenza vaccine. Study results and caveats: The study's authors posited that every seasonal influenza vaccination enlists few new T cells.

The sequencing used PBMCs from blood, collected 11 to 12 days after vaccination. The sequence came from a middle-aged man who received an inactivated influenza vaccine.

The CDR3 here is CASSLEAGASTEAFF. Here the CDR3 DNA reads TGCGCCAGCAGCTTGGAGGCAGGGGCGAGTACTGAAGCTTTCTTT. The chain recombines TRBV5-1 with TRBJ1-1, with D possibly being TRBD1 (6 bases). Germline loops: CDR1 SGHRS, CDR2 YFSETQ. V was cut by 0 bases and J by 5 bases, with 14 bases left in between. The CDR3 is 15 residues long.